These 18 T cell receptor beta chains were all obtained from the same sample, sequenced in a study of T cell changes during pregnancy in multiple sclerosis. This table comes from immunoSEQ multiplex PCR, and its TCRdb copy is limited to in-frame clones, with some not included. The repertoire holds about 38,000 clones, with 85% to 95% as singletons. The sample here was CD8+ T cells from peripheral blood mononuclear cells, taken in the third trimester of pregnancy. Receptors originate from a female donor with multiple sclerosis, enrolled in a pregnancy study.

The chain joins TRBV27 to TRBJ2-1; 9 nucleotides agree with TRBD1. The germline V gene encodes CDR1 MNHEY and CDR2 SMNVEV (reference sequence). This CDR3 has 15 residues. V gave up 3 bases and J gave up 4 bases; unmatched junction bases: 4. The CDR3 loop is CASSFPDRGYNEQFF. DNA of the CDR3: TGTGCCAGCAGTTTCCCGGACAGGGGATACAATGAGCAGTTCTTC.

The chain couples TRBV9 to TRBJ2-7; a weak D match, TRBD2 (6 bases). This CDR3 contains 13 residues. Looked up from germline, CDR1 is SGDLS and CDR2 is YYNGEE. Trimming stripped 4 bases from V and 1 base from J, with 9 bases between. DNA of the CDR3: TGTGCCAGCAGCCCGGGACTTTCCTACGAGCAGTACTTC. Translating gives CASSPGLSYEQYF.

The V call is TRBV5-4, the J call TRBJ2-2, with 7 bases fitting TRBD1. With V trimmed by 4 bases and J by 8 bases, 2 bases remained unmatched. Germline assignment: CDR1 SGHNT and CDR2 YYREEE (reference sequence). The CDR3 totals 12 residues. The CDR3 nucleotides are TGTGCCAGCAGCCCGGGACAGGGGGAGCTGTTTTTT. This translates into CASSPGQGELFF.

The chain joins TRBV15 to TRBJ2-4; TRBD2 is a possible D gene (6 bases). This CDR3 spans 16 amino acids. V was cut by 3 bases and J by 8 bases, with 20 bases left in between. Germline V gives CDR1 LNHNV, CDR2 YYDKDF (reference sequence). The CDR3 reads CATSRGEEGSPYIQYF. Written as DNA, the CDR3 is TGTGCCACCAGCAGGGGGGAGGAAGGCTCCCCTTACATTCAGTACTTC. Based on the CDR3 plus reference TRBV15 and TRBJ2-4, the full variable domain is DAMVIQNPRYQVTQFGKPVTLSCSQTLNHNVMYWYQQKSSQAPKLLFHYYDKDFNNEADTPDNFQSRRPNTSFCFLDIRSPGLGDTAMYLCATSRGEEGSPYIQYFGAGTRLSVL.

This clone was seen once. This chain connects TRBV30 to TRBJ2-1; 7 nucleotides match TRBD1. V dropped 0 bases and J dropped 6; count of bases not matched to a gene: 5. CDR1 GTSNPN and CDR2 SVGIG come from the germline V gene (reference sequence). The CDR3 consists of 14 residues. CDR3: CAWSVWDSANEQFF. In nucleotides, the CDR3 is TGTGCCTGGAGTGTTTGGGACAGCGCCAATGAGCAGTTCTTC.

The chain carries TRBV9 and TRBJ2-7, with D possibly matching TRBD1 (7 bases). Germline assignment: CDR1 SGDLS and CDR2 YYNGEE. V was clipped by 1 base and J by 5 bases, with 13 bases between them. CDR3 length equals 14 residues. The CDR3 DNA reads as TGTGCCAGCAGCGTACAGGGGGGAGTCCACGAGCAGTACTTC. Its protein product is CASSVQGGVHEQYF. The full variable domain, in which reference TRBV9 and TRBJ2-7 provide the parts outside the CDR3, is DSGVTQTPKHLITATGQRVTLRCSPRSGDLSVYWYQQSLDQGLQFLIQYYNGEERAKGNILERFSAQQFPDLHSELNLSSLELGDSALYFCASSVQGGVHEQYFGPGTRLTVT.

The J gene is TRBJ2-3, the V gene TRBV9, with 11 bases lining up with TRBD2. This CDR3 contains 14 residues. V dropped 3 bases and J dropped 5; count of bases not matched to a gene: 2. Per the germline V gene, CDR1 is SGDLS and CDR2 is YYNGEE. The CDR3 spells CASSDSGGVDTQYF. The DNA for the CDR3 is TGTGCCAGCAGCGATAGCGGGGGGGTAGATACGCAGTATTTT.

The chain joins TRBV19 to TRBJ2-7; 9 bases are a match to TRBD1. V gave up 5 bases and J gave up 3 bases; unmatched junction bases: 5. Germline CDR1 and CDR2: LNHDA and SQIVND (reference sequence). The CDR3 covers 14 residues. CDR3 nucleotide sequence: TGTGCCAGTAGTCCCCGGGACAGGGTCTACGAGCAGTACTTC. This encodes CASSPRDRVYEQYF.

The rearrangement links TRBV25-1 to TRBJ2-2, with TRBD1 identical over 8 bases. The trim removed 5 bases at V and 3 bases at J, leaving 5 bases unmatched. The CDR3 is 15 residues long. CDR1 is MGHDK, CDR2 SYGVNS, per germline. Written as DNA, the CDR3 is TGTGCCAGCAGTCACGGACAGGGCCACACCGGGGAGCTGTTTTTT. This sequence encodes CASSHGQGHTGELFF.

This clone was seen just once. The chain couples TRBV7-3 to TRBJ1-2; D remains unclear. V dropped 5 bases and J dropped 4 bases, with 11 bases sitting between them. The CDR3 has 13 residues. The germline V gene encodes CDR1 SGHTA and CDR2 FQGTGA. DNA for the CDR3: TGTGCCAGCAGCCTAGGTGGCTTCTATGGCTACACCTTC. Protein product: CASSLGGFYGYTF.

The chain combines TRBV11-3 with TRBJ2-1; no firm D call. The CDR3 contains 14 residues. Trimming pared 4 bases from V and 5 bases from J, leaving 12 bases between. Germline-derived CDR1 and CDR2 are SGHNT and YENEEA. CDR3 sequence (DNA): TGTGCCAGCAGCTCTCGCGATCGCCACAATGAGCAGTTCTTC. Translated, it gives CASSSRDRHNEQFF.

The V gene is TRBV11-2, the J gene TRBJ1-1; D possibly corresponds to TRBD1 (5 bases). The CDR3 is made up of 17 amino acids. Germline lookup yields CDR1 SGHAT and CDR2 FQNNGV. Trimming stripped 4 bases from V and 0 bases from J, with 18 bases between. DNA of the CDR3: TGTGCCAGCAGCTGGGGACTGTATTCCGTCGTGAACACTGAAGCTTTCTTT. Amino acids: CASSWGLYSVVNTEAFF.

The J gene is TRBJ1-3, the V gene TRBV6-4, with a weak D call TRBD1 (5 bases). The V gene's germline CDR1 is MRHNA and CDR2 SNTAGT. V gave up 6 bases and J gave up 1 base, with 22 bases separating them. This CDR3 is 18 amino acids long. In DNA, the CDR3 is TGTGCCAGCAGCACTTTATTGGGGGGGAACGGATCTGGAAACACCATATATTTT. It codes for CASSTLLGGNGSGNTIYF.

The CDR3 here is CASSWKGETQYF. CDR3 nucleotides: TGTGCCAGCAGCTGGAAGGGGGAGACCCAGTACTTC. The chain employs TRBV7-6 and TRBJ2-5; D perhaps matches TRBD1 (5 bases). The CDR3 extends over 12 amino acids. Trimming left V 4 bases short and J 5 bases short, with 8 bases between. Germline CDR1 is SGHVS and CDR2 is FNYEAQ.

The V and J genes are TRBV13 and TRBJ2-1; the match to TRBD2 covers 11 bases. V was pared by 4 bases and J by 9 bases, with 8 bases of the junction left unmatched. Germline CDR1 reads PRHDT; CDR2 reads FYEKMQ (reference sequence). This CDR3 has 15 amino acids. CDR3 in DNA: TGTGCCAGCAGCTCTGGGACTAGCGGAATAATTGAGCAGTTCTTC. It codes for CASSSGTSGIIEQFF. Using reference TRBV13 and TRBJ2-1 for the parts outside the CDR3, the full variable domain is AAGVIQSPRHLIKEKRETATLKCYPIPRHDTVYWYQQGPGQDPQFLISFYEKMQSDKGSIPDRFSAQQFSDYHSELNMSSLELGDSALYFCASSSGTSGIIEQFFGPGTRLTVL.

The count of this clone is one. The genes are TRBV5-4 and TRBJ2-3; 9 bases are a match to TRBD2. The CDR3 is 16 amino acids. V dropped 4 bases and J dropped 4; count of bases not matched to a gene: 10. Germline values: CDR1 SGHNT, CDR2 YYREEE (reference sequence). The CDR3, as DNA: TGTGCCAGCAGCCGGTCGGCGGGGGGGAGAGCAGATACGCAGTATTTT. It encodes CASSRSAGGRADTQYF.

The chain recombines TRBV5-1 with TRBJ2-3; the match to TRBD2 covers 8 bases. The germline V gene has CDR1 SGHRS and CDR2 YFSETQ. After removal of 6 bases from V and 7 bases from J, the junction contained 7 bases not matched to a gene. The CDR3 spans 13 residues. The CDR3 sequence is CASKGGGKHTQYF. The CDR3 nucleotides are TGCGCCAGCAAGGGCGGGGGGAAACATACGCAGTATTTT.

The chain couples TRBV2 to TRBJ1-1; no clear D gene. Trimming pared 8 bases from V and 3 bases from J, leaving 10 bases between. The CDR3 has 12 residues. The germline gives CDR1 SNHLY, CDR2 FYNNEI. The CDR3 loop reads CASDSGDTEAFF. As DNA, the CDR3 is TGTGCCAGCGACTCGGGAGACACTGAAGCTTTCTTT. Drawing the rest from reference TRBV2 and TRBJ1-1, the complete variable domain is EPEVTQTPSHQVTQMGQEVILRCVPISNHLYFYWYRQILGQKVEFLVSFYNNEISEKSEIFDDQFSVERPDGSNFTLKIRSTKLEDSAMYFCASDSGDTEAFFGQGTRLTVV.